This TCR beta chain was sequenced for a study of blood T cell repertoires in COVID-19. Overall study: Collection of acute and convalescent COVID-19 samples took place in the United States, Italy and Spain. Sample material is recorded as cDNA or gDNA derived from T cells, B-cell-depleted T cells, or PBMCs.

The CDR3 runs to 16 residues. Study processing details: Estimates of nucleated cell counts were drawn from the amplification of reference gene primers. Only in-frame clones appear in the TCRdb table, and some are missing; sequencing was by immunoSEQ multiplex PCR. Clone size and the V and J calls come from that table; the DNA yielded D and trimming. The sample yields some 100,000 clones, 88% seen once. This receptor was identified in a woman aged 80 or over with active COVID-19. The chain joins TRBV21-1 to TRBJ1-1; the D call in the table, TRBD1, was not verified against the DNA. TRBV21-1 is listed as a pseudogene. Sequencing used peripheral blood. The CDR3 loop is CASSLRPQGCYTEAFF. CDR3 coding DNA: TGTGCCAGCAGCCTCCGGCCGCAGGGGTGTTACACTGAAGCTTTCTTT.